This T cell receptor beta chain was observed in a study of blood T cell repertoires in COVID-19. Study-level background: Both acute and convalescent COVID-19 samples were obtained from the United States, Italy and Spain. Nucleic acid was either cDNA or gDNA, and it came from T cells, B-cell-depleted T cells, or PBMCs.

Methods used by the authors: Reference gene primer amplification gave nucleated cell count estimates. Sequenced by immunoSEQ multiplex PCR; TCRdb stores in-frame clones only, minus some. From that table come the V and J calls and clone size; the DNA was used to work out D and trimming. Of 110,000 to 150,000 clones in the sample, approximately 86% were seen once. The CDR3 is made up of 14 amino acids. Trimming stripped 3 bases from V and 3 bases from J, with 12 bases between. Germline V gene data show CDR1 as SGHTA and CDR2 as FQGNSA. Sequencing was carried out using peripheral blood. J is TRBJ2-7 and V is TRBV7-2, with D perhaps TRBD1 (5 bases). The receptor's source is a woman aged 55-70 years with acute or convalescent COVID-19. The CDR3 region has the DNA TGTGCCAGCAGCTTTCTCCAGGGTTACTACGAGCAGTACTTC. It specifies CASSFLQGYYEQYF.